The 14 T cell receptor beta chains below were found in one sample sequenced in a study of cytomegalovirus exposure and HLA in healthy donors (dated by TCRdb to about 2017). Libraries came from the immunoSEQ multiplex PCR assay. The multiplex PCR relied on a mix of 60 forward primers for TCR Vbeta segments and 13 reverse primers for TCR Jbeta segments. In its TCRdb copy, this immuneACCESS table keeps in-frame sequences only and misses some clones. Where compared with another copy, unresolved V genes explain less than half of these, and the others have no known cause. Here the sample has about 90,000 clones; around three quarters occur a single time. Clones ranked in the top ten supply around 4.3% of the sample. The specimen sequenced was PBMCs. All receptors derive from a woman between 40 and 55 years old in good health and CMV-seropositive.

The genes are TRBV29-1 and TRBJ2-7, with 7 bases aligning to TRBD1. The CDR3 extends over 12 amino acids. The ends lost 1 base at V and 4 bases at J; junction bases unmatched: 1. Germline assignment: CDR1 SQVTM and CDR2 ANQGSEA. This CDR3 is CSVEVQGYEQYF. CDR3 coding DNA: TGCAGCGTTGAAGTACAGGGGTACGAGCAGTACTTC.

This chain connects TRBV7-9 to TRBJ2-7, with 7 bases lining up with TRBD1. CDR3 length: 14 amino acids. Germline CDR1 is SEHNR and CDR2 is FQNEAQ (reference sequence). The junction had 8 bases not matched to a gene; V was cut back by 8 bases and J by 1 base. The CDR3 region is CASGTDYLSYEQYF. The CDR3 DNA reads as TGTGCCAGCGGGACAGACTACCTTTCCTACGAGCAGTACTTC.

The V call is TRBV20-1, the J call TRBJ2-1; D unclear. The CDR3 has 11 amino acids. Germline-derived CDR1 and CDR2 are DFQATT and SNEGSKA (reference sequence). The V and J ends lost 1 base and 7 bases respectively, with 5 bases between them. The chain's CDR3 is CSARGPNEQFF. The CDR3 DNA reads TGCAGTGCTAGAGGGCCGAATGAGCAGTTCTTC.

This clone was seen once. The chain uses TRBV5-6 and TRBJ2-5; TRBD1 matches at 11 bases. The V segment lost 4 bases and the J segment 14 bases; nucleotides outside the gene matches: 16. CDR1 SGHDT and CDR2 YYEEEE come from the germline V gene. CDR3 length: 15 residues. CDR3 amino acids: CASSTVPGQGGEAYF. The CDR3 DNA is TGTGCCAGCAGCACAGTTCCGGGACAGGGGGGGGAGGCCTACTTC.

The chain joins TRBV19 to TRBJ2-7; D perhaps matches TRBD1 (7 bases). The germline CDR1 and CDR2 sequences are LNHDA and SQIVND (reference sequence). This CDR3 has 15 amino acids. V was pared by 1 base and J by 2 bases, with 12 bases between. This CDR3 is CASSIGGTVTYEQYF. CDR3 bases: TGTGCCAGTAGTATAGGCGGGACAGTTACCTACGAGCAGTACTTC.

This chain connects TRBV7-8 to TRBJ1-1; D may be TRBD1 (5 bases). Trimming took off 5 bases at V and 4 bases at J, with 14 bases between the two ends. CDR1 is SGHVS and CDR2 is FQNEAQ in the germline V gene. The CDR3 contains 14 residues. The chain's CDR3 is CASSAGTGPTEAFF. The CDR3 DNA sequence: TGTGCCAGCAGCGCGGGGACGGGCCCCACTGAAGCTTTCTTT.

In this sample, this clone turned up once. This sequence joins TRBV27 and TRBJ2-3; TRBD2 matches at 11 bases. Germline V lookup: CDR1 MNHEY, CDR2 SMNVEV (reference sequence). V trimming: 4 bases; J trimming: 0 bases; junction bases outside the gene matches: 3. The CDR3 sequence is 16 residues long. The CDR3 spells CASSYSSGRSTDTQYF. Written as DNA, the CDR3 is TGTGCCAGCAGTTACTCTAGCGGGAGGAGCACAGATACGCAGTATTTT.

This chain joins TRBV5-6 and TRBJ2-5; D gene uncertain. Germline CDR1 is SGHDT and CDR2 is YYEEEE. CDR3 length: 15 amino acids. Trimming took off 0 bases at V and 0 bases at J, with 9 bases between the two ends. The CDR3 spells CASSLASTNQETQYF. The CDR3, as DNA: TGTGCCAGCAGCTTGGCGTCTACCAACCAAGAGACCCAGTACTTC.

The J gene is TRBJ2-1, the V gene TRBV7-2; D possibly corresponds to TRBD2 (6 bases). There are 16 residues in the CDR3. V lost 5 bases to trimming and J lost 10 bases, with 24 bases between them. Germline V gene sequence: CDR1 SGHTA, CDR2 FQGNSA. The CDR3 is CASSEVGGRSPQEQFF. CDR3 DNA: TGTGCCAGCAGCGAGGTTGGGGGGAGGTCCCCCCAGGAGCAGTTCTTC. Together with reference TRBV7-2 and TRBJ2-1, the CDR3 gives the full variable domain: GAGVSQSPSNKVTEKGKDVELRCDPISGHTALYWYRQSLGQGLEFLIYFQGNSAPDKSGLPSDRFSAERTGGSVSTLTIQRTQQEDSAVYLCASSEVGGRSPQEQFFGPGTRLTVL.

The rearrangement joins TRBV5-4 to TRBJ2-5; 7 bases are a match to TRBD2. CDR3 length: 16 amino acids. Germline V gives CDR1 SGHNT, CDR2 YYREEE (reference sequence). V shed 4 bases and J 2 bases; nucleotides not matched to a gene: 11. CDR3: CASSPEVTSAQETQYF. CDR3 nucleotide sequence: TGTGCCAGCAGCCCGGAGGTTACTAGCGCACAAGAGACCCAGTACTTC. Full variable domain (remainder filled in from reference TRBV5-4 and TRBJ2-5): ETGVTQSPTHLIKTRGQQVTLRCSSQSGHNTVSWYQQALGQGPQFIFQYYREEENGRGNFPPRFSGLQFPNYSSELNVNALELDDSALYLCASSPEVTSAQETQYFGPGTRLLVL.

This clone was counted once. The rearrangement uses TRBV11-2 and TRBJ1-4; a weak D match, TRBD1 (6 bases). The V gene's germline CDR1 is SGHAT and CDR2 FQNNGV. The ends were cut back, 1 base at V and 3 bases at J, with 12 bases in the middle. This CDR3 contains 16 residues. CDR3 residues: CASSLGPGGSNEKLFF. CDR3 DNA sequence: TGTGCCAGCAGCTTAGGCCCGGGGGGCTCTAATGAAAAACTGTTTTTT.

This chain joins TRBV7-9 and TRBJ1-3; TRBD1 is a possible D gene (5 bases). Trimming removed 1 base at V and 2 bases at J, with 15 bases between. Germline V gives CDR1 SEHNR, CDR2 FQNEAQ (reference sequence). There are 17 residues in the CDR3. In DNA, the CDR3 is TGTGCCAGCAGCTTAGGGACCGCGGGACGGGCTGGAAACACCATATATTTT. Residues: CASSLGTAGRAGNTIYF.

The CDR3 sequence is CASSTSGADTQYF. Written as DNA, the CDR3 is TGTGCCAGCAGCACTAGCGGAGCAGATACGCAGTATTTT. The chain recombines TRBV14 with TRBJ2-3; 8 bases line up with TRBD2. With V trimmed by 5 bases and J by 4 bases, 2 bases remained unmatched. The germline V gene has CDR1 SGHDN and CDR2 FVKESK. The CDR3 is 13 amino acids.

The rearrangement joins TRBV6-1 to TRBJ2-1; D may be TRBD1 (5 bases). CDR1 is MNHNS and CDR2 is SASEGT in the germline V gene. V was clipped by 1 base and J by 3 bases, with 7 bases between them. This CDR3 contains 14 residues. For the CDR3, the DNA is TGTGCCAGCAGTGAAGGAGACAGCTACAATGAGCAGTTCTTC. This translates into CASSEGDSYNEQFF.